Detailed here is one TCR beta chain. Its antigen is undetermined. Data came from immunoSEQ multiplex PCR; TCRdb stores just in-frame clones and leaves some out. The table records roughly 120,000 clones, roughly 90% of them present only once. The sample belongs to a study of T cell responses to AZD1222 COVID-19 vaccine. The CDR3 runs 16 residues. Trimming cost V 6 bases and J 9 bases; bases outside gene matches: 14. Germline CDR1 reads SNHLY; CDR2 reads FYNNEI. Broader study findings: White British people made up most donors, females outnumbered males, and clonal diversity was possibly underestimated. Vaccination with two AZD1222 doses was followed by a rise in Spike-specific TCR breadth and depth. All repertoire sampling was performed exclusively after the peak T cell response.

This sequence originates from an adult in good health. V gene TRBV2 combines with J gene TRBJ2-1; 10 bases agree with TRBD2. The sequenced sample was peripheral blood, obtained on day 0 of AZD1222 vaccination. CDR3 coding DNA: TGTGCCAGCAGGCCCTCAGAGCGGGGGGGCCTCGGTGAGCAGTTCTTC. Translating it yields CASRPSERGGLGEQFF.